The T cell receptor beta chain under discussion was sequenced for a study of control samples from healthy donors and cancer patients. Sequencing was performed with immunoSEQ multiplex PCR; in TCRdb, only in-frame clones are kept and a portion is missing. The profile shows around 75,000 clones, around 92% of them singletons. CDR3 size: 14 residues. From germline, CDR1 is MGHRA and CDR2 YSYEKL. The V end was cut by 0 bases, the J end by 4 bases, with 7 bases between. The sequence came from a woman in her sixties or seventies in good health. The chain combines TRBV4-1 with TRBJ1-5, with unresolved D. Sequencing input: blood. The CDR3 bases are TGCGCCAGCAGCCAAGATGCGGGGAATCAGCCCCAGCATTTT. It encodes CASSQDAGNQPQHF.